The present entry profiles one T cell receptor (beta chain) with its context. Its target is not known. A much bigger clone sits one base away, suggesting this may be a read error. The data were taken from a study of blood T cells in healthy people across ages. Background on the study: Using template switching, researchers captured about one barcoded beta molecule for each two T cells. Study-wide points: Strongly correlated with naive T cell percentage was TCR beta diversity. The fall in TCR beta diversity per million T cells was roughly linear with age.

Together with a sample-barcoded 5' primer, a J-beta primer mix was included in a second PCR lasting roughly 7 to 11 cycles. TCRdb re-derived calls from the 5' RACE reads in MiXCR, one entry per CDR3 protein. Seen here are roughly 730,000 distinct CDR3 sequences, just over 55% observed once, and the top ten hold around 24%. The germline CDR1 and CDR2 sequences are DFQATT and SNEGSKA (reference sequence). The CDR3 extends over 14 amino acids. The sample was blood. This sequence originates from a man in his forties or fifties in good health. The chain carries TRBV20-1 and TRBJ2-2; either TRBD1 or TRBD2 may fit D (6 bases each). CDR3 in amino acids: CSARWGANIGELFF. CDR3 coding DNA: TGCAGTGCTAGATGGGGGGCGAACATCGGGGAGCTGTTTTTT.